This TCR beta chain is drawn from a study of T-cell reconstitution after alpha-beta-depleted transplantation in children. Molecular barcoding with unique molecular identifiers was used for the TCRbeta library. MiXCR, run by TCRdb on the PCR reads, gives a single entry per CDR3 protein. The sample lists hundreds of thousands of distinct CDR3 sequences, around a sixth occurring once. The V and J ends lost 7 bases and 0 bases respectively, with 8 bases between them. Germline V gives CDR1 MDHEN, CDR2 SYDVKM. The CDR3 extends over 13 amino acids. This clonotype was sampled from a human donor who donated a stem cell graft to a child with acute myeloid leukemia. The chain recombines TRBV28 with TRBJ2-3, with D possibly matching TRBD1 (5 bases). The material was PBMCs from the stem cell graft donor, obtained from the stem cell graft. For the CDR3, the DNA is TGTGCCAGCAAAAGACAGAGCACAGATACGCAGTATTTT. The encoded protein is CASKRQSTDTQYF.